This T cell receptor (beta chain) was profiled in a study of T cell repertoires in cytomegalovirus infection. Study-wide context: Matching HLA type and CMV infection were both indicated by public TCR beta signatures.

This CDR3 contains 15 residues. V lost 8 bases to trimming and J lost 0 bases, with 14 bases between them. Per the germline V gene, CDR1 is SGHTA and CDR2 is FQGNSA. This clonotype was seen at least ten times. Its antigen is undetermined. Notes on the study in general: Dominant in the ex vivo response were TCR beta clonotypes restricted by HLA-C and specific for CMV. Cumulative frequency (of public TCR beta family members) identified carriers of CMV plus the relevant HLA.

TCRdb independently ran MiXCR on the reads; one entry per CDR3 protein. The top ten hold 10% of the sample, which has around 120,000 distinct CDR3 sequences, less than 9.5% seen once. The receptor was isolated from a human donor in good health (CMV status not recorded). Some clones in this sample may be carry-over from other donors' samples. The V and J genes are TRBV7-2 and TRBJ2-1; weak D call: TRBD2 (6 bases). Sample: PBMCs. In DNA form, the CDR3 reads TGTGCCAGCTCCCCTCAGCGGGTCTCCTACAATGAGCAGTTCTTC. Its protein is CASSPQRVSYNEQFF.